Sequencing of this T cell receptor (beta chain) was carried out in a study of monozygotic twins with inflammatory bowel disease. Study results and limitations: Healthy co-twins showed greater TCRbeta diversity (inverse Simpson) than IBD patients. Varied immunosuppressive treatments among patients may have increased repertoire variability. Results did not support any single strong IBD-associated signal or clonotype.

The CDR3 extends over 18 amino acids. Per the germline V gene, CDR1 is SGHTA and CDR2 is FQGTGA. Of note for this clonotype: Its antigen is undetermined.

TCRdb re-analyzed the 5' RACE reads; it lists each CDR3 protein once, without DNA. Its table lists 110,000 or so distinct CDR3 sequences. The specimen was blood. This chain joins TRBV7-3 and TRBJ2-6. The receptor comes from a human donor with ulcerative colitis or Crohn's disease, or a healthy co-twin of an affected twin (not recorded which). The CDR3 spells CASSLPQYGGSGANVLTF.